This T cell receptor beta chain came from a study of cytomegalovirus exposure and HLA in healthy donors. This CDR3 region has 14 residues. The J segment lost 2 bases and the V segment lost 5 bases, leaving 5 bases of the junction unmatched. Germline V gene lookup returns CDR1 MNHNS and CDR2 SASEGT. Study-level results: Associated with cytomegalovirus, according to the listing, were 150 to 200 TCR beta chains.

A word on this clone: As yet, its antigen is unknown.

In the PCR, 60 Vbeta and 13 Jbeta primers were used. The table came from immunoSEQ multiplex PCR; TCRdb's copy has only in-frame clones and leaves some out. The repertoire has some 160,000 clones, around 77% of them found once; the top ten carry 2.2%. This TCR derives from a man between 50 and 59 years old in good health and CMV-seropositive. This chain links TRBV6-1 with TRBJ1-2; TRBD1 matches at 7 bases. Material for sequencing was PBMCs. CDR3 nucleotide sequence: TGTGCCAGCAGTACAGGGGCTGGAAACTATGGCTACACCTTC. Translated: CASSTGAGNYGYTF.